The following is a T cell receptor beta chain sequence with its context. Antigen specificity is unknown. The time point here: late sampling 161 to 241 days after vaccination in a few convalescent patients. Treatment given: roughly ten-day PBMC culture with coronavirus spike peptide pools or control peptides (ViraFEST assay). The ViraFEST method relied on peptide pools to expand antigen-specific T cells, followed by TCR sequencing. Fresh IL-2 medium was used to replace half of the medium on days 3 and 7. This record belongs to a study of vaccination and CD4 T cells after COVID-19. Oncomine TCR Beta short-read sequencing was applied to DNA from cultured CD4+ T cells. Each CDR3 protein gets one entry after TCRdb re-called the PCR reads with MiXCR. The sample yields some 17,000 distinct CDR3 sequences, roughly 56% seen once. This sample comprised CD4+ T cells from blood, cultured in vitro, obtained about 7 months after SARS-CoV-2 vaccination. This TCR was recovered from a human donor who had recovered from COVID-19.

In DNA form, the CDR3 reads TGCAGTGCACGAGATCCTGGGGGACTAGCGGGGGGATCCTACAATGAGCAGTTCTTC. It encodes CSARDPGGLAGGSYNEQFF. V is TRBV20-1 and J is TRBJ2-1; 15 bases line up with TRBD2. Germline V gene data show CDR1 as DFQATT and CDR2 as SNEGSKA (reference sequence). This CDR3 is 19 amino acids long. V lost 6 bases, J lost 1 base, and 13 bases stayed unmatched.